This passage covers 4 T cell receptor beta chains from one sample sequenced in a study of T cells in Graves' hyperthyroidism and ophthalmopathy. There were TCR beta CDR3 regions amplified from RNA transcripts. HTBI primers were employed in a first-round RT-PCR of the TCR CDR3. TCRdb re-called the multiplex PCR reads through MiXCR, storing one row per CDR3 protein. The sample carries 750,000 to 950,000 distinct CDR3 sequences, around 39% recorded once. Source material: blood. All receptors derive from a man younger than 30 with Graves' hyperthyroidism.

The CDR3 here is CASLGFDTSGNTIYF. The CDR3 region has the DNA TGTGCCAGTTTGGGATTCGACACCTCTGGAAACACCATATATTTT. The chain has TRBV12-3 or TRBV12-4 and TRBJ1-3; unclear D gene. The CDR3 extends over 15 amino acids. Trimming left V 9 bases short and J 0 bases short, with 15 bases between.

This clonotype was detected once. CDR3 nucleotides: TGTGCCAGCAGCCCCGACAGTGCATGGAGAGTGGAAAAACTGTTTTTT. Translating gives CASSPDSAWRVEKLFF. The chain has TRBV7-2 and TRBJ1-4; weak D call: TRBD1 (5 bases). The CDR3 sequence is 16 residues long. V lost 5 bases to trimming and J lost 8 bases, with 21 bases between them. The V gene's germline CDR1 is SGHTA and CDR2 FQGNSA.

This clonotype was picked up a small number of times. The chain carries TRBV5-6 and TRBJ2-7; TRBD1 matches at 7 bases. Unmatched junction bases numbered 7, after V lost 4 bases and J lost 3 bases. Germline V gene sequence: CDR1 SGHDT, CDR2 YYEEEE. The CDR3 runs to 14 residues. This chain's CDR3 is CASSRPGQFYEQYF. The CDR3 nucleotides are TGTGCCAGCAGCCGACCGGGACAGTTCTACGAGCAGTACTTC.

The gene calls are TRBV7-8 and TRBJ2-7; 8 bases are a match to TRBD1. Per germline, CDR1 SGHVS and CDR2 FQNEAQ. The trim removed 4 bases at V and 1 base at J, leaving 6 bases unmatched. The CDR3 sequence is 15 residues long. The DNA for the CDR3 is TGTGCCAGCAGCTCGGCGGACAGGGTGTCCTACGAGCAGTACTTC. Its protein product is CASSSADRVSYEQYF. Variable domain in full (rest from reference TRBV7-8 and TRBJ2-7): GAGVSQSPRYKVAKRGQDVALRCDPISGHVSLFWYQQALGQGPEFLTYFQNEAQLDKSGLPSDRFFAERPEGSVSTLKIQRTQQEDSAVYLCASSSADRVSYEQYFGPGTRLTVT.